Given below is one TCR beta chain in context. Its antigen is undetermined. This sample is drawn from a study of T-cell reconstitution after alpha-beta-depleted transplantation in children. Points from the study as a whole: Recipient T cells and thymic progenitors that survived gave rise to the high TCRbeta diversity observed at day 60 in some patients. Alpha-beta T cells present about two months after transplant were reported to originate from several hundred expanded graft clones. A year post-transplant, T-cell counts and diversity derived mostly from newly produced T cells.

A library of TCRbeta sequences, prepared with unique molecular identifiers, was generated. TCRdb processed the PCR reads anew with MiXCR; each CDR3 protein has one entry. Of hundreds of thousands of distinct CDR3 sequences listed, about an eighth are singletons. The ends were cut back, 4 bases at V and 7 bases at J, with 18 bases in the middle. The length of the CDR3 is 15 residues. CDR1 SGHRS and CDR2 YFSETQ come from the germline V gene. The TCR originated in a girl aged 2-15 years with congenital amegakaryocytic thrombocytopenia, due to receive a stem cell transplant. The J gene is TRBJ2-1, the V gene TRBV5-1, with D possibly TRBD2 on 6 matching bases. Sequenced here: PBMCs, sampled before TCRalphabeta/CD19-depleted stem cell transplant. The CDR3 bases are TGCGCCAGCAGCAGGCCGGAGGGTCCAACGAATGAGCAGTTCTTC. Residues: CASSRPEGPTNEQFF.